This T cell receptor (beta chain) was obtained from a study of T cells after yellow fever vaccination. Via MiXCR, TCRdb re-called the 5' RACE reads, giving one row per CDR3 protein. This table has 450,000 to 600,000 distinct CDR3 sequences, 13% appearing once. V gave up 10 bases and J gave up 0 bases, with 9 bases separating them. Germline CDR1 reads ENHRY; CDR2 reads SYGVKD. This CDR3 contains 12 residues. This clonotype was observed a few times. Sequences were derived from PBMCs, sampled on the day of the yellow fever booster vaccination. V gene TRBV10-3 combines with J gene TRBJ1-1; D is possibly TRBD1 (5 bases). The sequence came from a man aged 30 to 39 who received the YFV17D yellow fever vaccine. The CDR3 nucleotides are TGTGCCACGCAGGGTCTGAACACTGAAGCTTTCTTT. Protein sequence: CATQGLNTEAFF.